This entry features one TCR beta chain sequence. Its target is unknown. This specimen comes from a study of cytomegalovirus exposure and HLA in healthy donors. Study-wide results and caveats: A later analysis appeared to link common viral pathogens to several of the most significant clusters. Researchers counted some 150 TCR beta chains as cytomegalovirus-associated.

Both 60 Vbeta primers and 13 Jbeta primers went into the PCR. TCRdb keeps only in-frame clones here, not all; method: immunoSEQ multiplex PCR. Of around 130,000 clones listed, roughly four fifths are singletons. This CDR3 has 13 amino acids. Germline V gene sequence: CDR1 SGHRS, CDR2 YFSETQ. Between the trimmed V and J ends, which lost 3 bases and 7 bases, there was a span of 8 bases. Material: PBMCs. The chain carries TRBV5-1 and TRBJ1-6, with no clear D. The sequence was obtained from a girl between 2 and 10 years old in good health and CMV-seronegative. CDR3 bases: TGCGCCAGCAGCTCACTTCTGAATTCACCCCTCCACTTT. It translates to CASSSLLNSPLHF.